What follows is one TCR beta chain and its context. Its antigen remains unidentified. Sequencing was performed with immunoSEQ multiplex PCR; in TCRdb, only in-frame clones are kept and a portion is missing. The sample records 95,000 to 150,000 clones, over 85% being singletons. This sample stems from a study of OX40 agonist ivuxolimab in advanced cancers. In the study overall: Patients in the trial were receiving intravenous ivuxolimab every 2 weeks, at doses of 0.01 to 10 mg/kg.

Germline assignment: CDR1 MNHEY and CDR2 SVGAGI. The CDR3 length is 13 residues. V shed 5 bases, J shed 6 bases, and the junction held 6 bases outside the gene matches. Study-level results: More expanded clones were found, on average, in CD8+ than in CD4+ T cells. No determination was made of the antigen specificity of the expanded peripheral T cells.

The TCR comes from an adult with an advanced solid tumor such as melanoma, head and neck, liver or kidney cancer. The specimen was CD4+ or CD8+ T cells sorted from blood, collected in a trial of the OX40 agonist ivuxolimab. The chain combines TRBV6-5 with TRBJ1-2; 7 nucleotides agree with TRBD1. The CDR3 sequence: CASSKTGVDGYTF. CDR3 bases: TGTGCCAGCAGTAAAACAGGGGTGGATGGCTACACCTTC.